This T cell receptor beta chain was sequenced for a study of blood T cell repertoires in COVID-19. The CDR3 is 17 residues long. The V segment lost 1 base and the J segment 4 bases; nucleotides outside the gene matches: 9. From germline, CDR1 is SGHDN and CDR2 FVKESK. This table comes from immunoSEQ multiplex PCR, and its TCRdb copy is limited to in-frame clones, with some not included. Of around 52,000 clones listed, approximately 89% are singletons. Sequencing used peripheral blood. The chain recombines TRBV14 with TRBJ2-1; 8 nucleotides align to TRBD1. This clonotype originated in a woman aged 80 or older with acute or convalescent COVID-19. CDR3 nucleotides: TGTGCCAGCAGCCAAGTTCCGACAGGGGTTCTTTACAATGAGCAGTTCTTC. It is translated as CASSQVPTGVLYNEQFF.